The rows below give T cell receptor beta chains drawn from one sample of a study of cytomegalovirus exposure and HLA in healthy donors. Only in-frame clones appear in the TCRdb table, and some are missing; sequencing was by immunoSEQ multiplex PCR. The sample has 100,000 to 150,000 clones, 75% to 85% seen once; the top ten hold 8.9%. The sample was PBMCs. The source of these receptors is a man younger than 40 in good health and CMV-seropositive. Each CDR3 is given with its conserved first and last residue. Where a row states a size, it is once, few, many or the class of an expanded clone; other rows omit it.

>NA|TRBJ1-2|TRBV5-1
CASSFTGGVNYGYTF
>few|TRBJ1-4|TRBV28
CASSPTGTAGEKLFF
>NA|TRBJ1-1|TRBV18
CASSAGKNTEAFF
>NA|TRBJ2-3|TRBV12-5
CASGLSGGRFDTQYF
>NA|TRBJ2-1|TRBV2
CASMRGSSYNEQFF
>NA|TRBJ1-2|TRBV5-1
CASSFGGRYGYTF
>NA|TRBJ2-6|TRBV7-9
CASSRTGGSGGANVLTF
>once|TRBJ1-1|TRBV18
CASSPYDRGNTEAFF
>NA|TRBJ1-1|TRBV28
CASSLLERDEAFF
>few|TRBJ2-5|TRBV7-7
CASSPVRGIQETQYF
>NA|TRBJ1-1|TRBV30
CAWRRRTDTEAFF
>NA|TRBJ1-2|TRBV28
CASSLHGTGGSYGYTF
>NA|TRBJ2-7|TRBV6-5
CASTSLYEQYF
>NA|TRBJ2-4|TRBV4-2
CASSHPREGRTKNSQYF
>NA|TRBJ1-5|TRBV5-1
CASSLAGGAGNQPQHF
>NA|TRBJ1-1|TRBV10-3
CAIRVLGGNTEAFF
>NA|TRBJ1-5|TRBV2
CASSRDGTGRSNQPQHF
>NA|TRBJ2-1|TRBV5-4
CASSSRQGPYNEQFF
>NA|TRBJ1-1|TRBV7-9
CASSLDLLSEAFF
>NA|TRBJ1-6|TRBV28
CASGQGNSPLHF
>NA|TRBJ2-1|TRBV27
CASSLPGLPNNEQFF
>few|TRBJ2-3|TRBV7-9
CASSPTSGGTDTQYF
>once|TRBJ2-5|TRBV5-5
CASSLVLAPETQYF
>NA|TRBJ1-2|TRBV27
CASSQRGQSLYGYTF
>NA|TRBJ2-7|TRBV9
CASSVGGGQTYEQYF
>NA|TRBJ1-3|TRBV10-3
CAISGQASGNTIYF
>NA|TRBJ1-2|TRBV11-2
CASSLDQGQQITYGYTF
>NA|TRBJ2-5|TRBV5-1
CASSSASGAGETQYF
>NA|TRBJ1-1|TRBV6-4
CASRTEGSTEAFF
>once|TRBJ1-2|TRBV5-1
CASSRASIGSYGYTF
>NA|NA|TRBV6-5
CASSYGTGGLSYEQYF
>NA|TRBJ1-1|TRBV7-9
CASSLDWGGEAFF
>NA|TRBJ1-5|TRBV18
CASSPPGGNQPQHF
>NA|TRBJ2-2|TRBV5-1
CASSLAWRGSVTGELFF
>NA|TRBJ2-2|TRBV5-1
CASSLVQGIMSGELFF
>NA|TRBJ1-1|TRBV19
CASSRDRGPEAFF
>NA|TRBJ1-1|TRBV7-3
CASSLRQGMNTEAFF
>NA|TRBJ2-7|TRBV5-6
CASCRGTGNEQYF
>NA|TRBJ2-7|TRBV19
CASSHGAGADEQYF
>once|TRBJ1-2|TRBV7-9
CASSLASWEGYTF
>NA|TRBJ1-5|TRBV10-3
CAISEGGDRGEDQPQHF
>NA|TRBJ2-3|TRBV7-3
CASSLRGGVGRDTQYF
>NA|TRBJ1-4|TRBV2
CASRKVTGGNEKLFF
>NA|TRBJ1-2|TRBV2
CASSDGGVYYGYTF
>NA|TRBJ2-5|TRBV7-2
CASSPGQQETQYF
>NA|TRBJ1-3|TRBV28
CASSFADSRNTIYF
>NA|TRBJ2-2|TRBV7-8
CASSLVSPGGAGGELFF
>NA|TRBJ1-2|TRBV2
CASRLNRAEGVGYTF
>NA|TRBJ2-3|TRBV9
CASSPLPGLGFTDTQYF
>NA|TRBJ1-6|TRBV30
CAWVLPGNNSPLHF
>NA|TRBJ2-7|TRBV27
CASREIGYLASYEQYF
>NA|TRBJ1-5|TRBV2
CASSPHGGGNQPQHF